This T cell receptor (beta chain) was observed in a study of vaccination effects on CD4 cells after COVID-19. Findings and limits, study-wide: In the study, convalescent patients were few, and early post-infection timepoints were absent. Marked clonal contraction of both clone types appeared late after vaccination.

Before any sequencing was done, the ViraFEST assay used viral peptide pools to expand antigen-specific CD4+ T cells. Investigators separated out CD4+ T cells once 10 days of culture had passed. Vaccinated recipients, who were negative for nucleocapsid antibodies, had no history of SARS-CoV-2 infection. On day 3 and again on day 7, half the medium was replaced with IL-2 medium. TCRdb keeps only in-frame clones here, not all; method: immunoSEQ multiplex PCR. The sample holds roughly 20,000 clones, roughly 73% seen once. Notes on this clone: Its antigen is not identified.

Germline CDR1 and CDR2: ENHRY and SYGVKD. Losses at the gene ends were 6 bases for V and 4 bases for J; bases not matched to a gene: 11. This CDR3 contains 18 residues. The chain employs TRBV10-3 and TRBJ2-5; the match to TRBD2 covers 16 bases. This receptor was taken from a human donor who received a COVID-19 vaccine. This specimen consisted of CD4+ T cells from PBMCs cultured with HCoV-NL63 spike peptides, obtained before COVID-19 vaccination. The CDR3 DNA sequence: TGTGCCATCAGGAAAGGGACTAGCGGGGGGGCGATAGGAGAGACCCAGTACTTC. Amino acids: CAIRKGTSGGAIGETQYF.